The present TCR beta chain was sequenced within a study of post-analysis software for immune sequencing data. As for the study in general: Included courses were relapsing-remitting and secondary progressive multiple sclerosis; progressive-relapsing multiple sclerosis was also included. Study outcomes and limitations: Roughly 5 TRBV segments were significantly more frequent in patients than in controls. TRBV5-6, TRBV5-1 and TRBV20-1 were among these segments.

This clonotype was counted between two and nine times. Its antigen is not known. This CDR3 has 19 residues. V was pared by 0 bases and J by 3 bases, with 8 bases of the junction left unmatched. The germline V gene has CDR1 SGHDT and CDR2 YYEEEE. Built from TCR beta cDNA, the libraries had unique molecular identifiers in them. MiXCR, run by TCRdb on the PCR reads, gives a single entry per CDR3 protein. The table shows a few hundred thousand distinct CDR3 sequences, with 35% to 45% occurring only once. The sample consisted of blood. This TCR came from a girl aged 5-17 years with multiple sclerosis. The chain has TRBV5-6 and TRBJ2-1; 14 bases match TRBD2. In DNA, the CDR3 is TGTGCCAGCAGCTTGGAGAGGACTAGCGGGGGGCCCTACTACAATGAGCAGTTCTTC. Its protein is CASSLERTSGGPYYNEQFF.